Shown below are 26 T cell receptor beta chains from a single sample sequenced in a study of T cell responses to AZD1222 COVID-19 vaccine. Using immunoSEQ multiplex PCR, the repertoire was profiled, and TCRdb retains in-frame clones only, with some absent. The repertoire holds about 140,000 clones, with 80% to 95% as singletons. Sample: peripheral blood, taken 28 days after the second AZD1222 dose. These receptor sequences come from an adult who received the AZD1222 COVID-19 vaccine.

The chain carries TRBV4-3 and TRBJ2-7; 8 bases line up with TRBD2. This CDR3 has 19 amino acids. The germline V gene has CDR1 LGHNA and CDR2 YSLEER. After removal of 4 bases from V and 1 base from J, the junction contained 18 bases not matched to a gene. The CDR3 sequence is CASSLTLPGLGPGSYEQYF. DNA for the CDR3: TGCGCCAGCAGCCTCACTTTGCCGGGACTAGGGCCGGGGTCCTACGAGCAGTACTTC.

The J gene is TRBJ2-5, the V gene TRBV28, with TRBD1 identical over 9 bases. The germline gives CDR1 MDHEN, CDR2 SYDVKM. The CDR3 runs 15 residues. Germline trimming cut 6 bases from V and 5 bases from J; bases unmatched to any gene: 10. CDR3 loop: CASSPDRGRLETQYF. The CDR3 nucleotides are TGTGCCAGCAGCCCGGACAGGGGCAGACTCGAGACCCAGTACTTC.

The rearrangement uses TRBV7-9 and TRBJ2-7, with a possible D match to TRBD1 (6 bases). This CDR3 has 12 residues. Germline V gene sequence: CDR1 SEHNR, CDR2 FQNEAQ (reference sequence). V gave up 3 bases and J gave up 6 bases, with 9 bases separating them. The CDR3 region is CASSFGDTEQYF. The CDR3 nucleotides read TGTGCCAGCAGCTTTGGGGACACCGAGCAGTACTTC.

The CDR3 is CASSIFRHSEAFF. For the CDR3, the DNA is TGTGCCAGCAGTATCTTTAGGCACTCTGAAGCTTTCTTT. This chain joins TRBV6-5 and TRBJ1-1; no clear D gene. This CDR3 comprises 13 residues. With 5 bases removed from V and 6 bases from J, the gap between germline ends came to 13 bases. CDR1 is MNHEY, CDR2 SVGAGI, per germline.

The chain carries TRBV18 and TRBJ2-7; maybe TRBD2 (6 bases). The CDR3 runs to 15 residues. V was shortened by 3 bases and J by 0 bases, with 12 bases between the two germline ends. The germline V gene encodes CDR1 KGHSH and CDR2 LQKENI. The CDR3 DNA reads as TGTGCCAGCTCACCGGGAGGAAGAGCCTCCTACGAGCAGTACTTC. This gives the protein CASSPGGRASYEQYF.

V gene TRBV19 combines with J gene TRBJ1-5; 7 bases align to TRBD1. The CDR3 has 14 residues. Germline V gene lookup returns CDR1 LNHDA and CDR2 SQIVND (reference sequence). The V gene end was trimmed by 6 bases and the J gene end by 4 bases; junction bases not matched to a gene: 6. The CDR3 is CASRALTGNQPQHF. The CDR3 DNA reads TGTGCCAGTAGGGCACTGACAGGGAATCAGCCCCAGCATTTT.

The DNA for the CDR3 is TGTGCCAGCAGCAAGTCTGTCAATAACTATGGCTACACCTTC. This gives the protein CASSKSVNNYGYTF. This chain links TRBV21-1 with TRBJ1-2. TRBV21-1 is termed a pseudogene. CDR3 size: 14 residues.

The chain links TRBV28 to TRBJ1-5; TRBD1 agrees at 9 bases. J gave up 4 bases and V 7 bases, and 11 bases lay outside the gene matches. Germline CDR1 is MDHEN and CDR2 is SYDVKM. The CDR3 length is 16 residues. CDR3 amino acids: CASNPEGQGLNQPQHF. The CDR3 DNA reads TGTGCCAGCAATCCCGAGGGACAGGGTTTAAATCAGCCCCAGCATTTT.

This chain links TRBV4-2 with TRBJ2-5, with TRBD2 matching over 14 bases. This CDR3 has 20 amino acids. The V and J ends lost 0 bases and 1 base, in that order; junction bases with no gene match: 10. Germline V gene lookup returns CDR1 LGHNA and CDR2 YNFKEQ. The CDR3 reads CASSQDPGLAGGGAQETQYF. DNA for the CDR3: TGTGCCAGCAGCCAAGATCCCGGACTAGCGGGAGGAGGCGCCCAAGAGACCCAGTACTTC.

This clone has a single count. The CDR3 sequence is CSVEGLGEVDTEAFF. CDR3 coding DNA: TGCAGCGTTGAAGGGCTCGGGGAGGTGGACACTGAAGCTTTCTTT. The chain uses TRBV29-1 and TRBJ1-1, with D uncertain. From germline, CDR1 is SQVTM and CDR2 ANQGSEA. V gave up 1 base and J gave up 3 bases, with 15 bases separating them. The CDR3 has 15 amino acids. Looking up the rest from reference TRBV29-1 and TRBJ1-1 gives the full variable domain: SAVISQKPSRDICQRGTSLTIQCQVDSQVTMMFWYRQQPGQSLTLIATANQGSEATYESGFVIDKFPISRPNLTFSTLTVSNMSPEDSSIYLCSVEGLGEVDTEAFFGQGTRLTVV.

This clone was counted once. This chain uses TRBV19 with TRBJ1-1; unclear D gene. V was shortened by 2 bases and J by 0 bases, with 4 bases between the two germline ends. The CDR3 length is 13 residues. Per germline, CDR1 LNHDA and CDR2 SQIVND (reference sequence). The CDR3 sequence is CASSISVNTEAFF. CDR3 in DNA: TGTGCCAGTAGTATATCGGTGAACACTGAAGCTTTCTTT.

The rearrangement joins TRBV10-1 to TRBJ2-2; D is possibly TRBD2 (6 bases). V was pared by 4 bases and J by 1 base, with 10 bases between. The CDR3 is 15 amino acids. Germline V gene lookup returns CDR1 WNHNN and CDR2 SYGVQD (reference sequence). The chain's CDR3 is CASSVGSGNTGELFF. CDR3 sequence (DNA): TGCGCCAGCAGTGTCGGTAGCGGGAACACCGGGGAGCTGTTTTTT.

This chain connects TRBV12-3 or TRBV12-4 to TRBJ2-7; 7 nucleotides agree with TRBD1. The trim removed 3 bases at V and 5 bases at J, leaving 4 bases unmatched. The CDR3 sequence is 13 residues long. CDR3 sequence reads: CASSFKGADEQYF. The CDR3 nucleotides read TGTGCCAGCAGTTTTAAGGGGGCCGACGAGCAGTACTTC.

This clone appeared once. V usage is TRBV5-1 and J usage is TRBJ1-3; 7 nucleotides line up with TRBD1. The CDR3 consists of 15 residues. The germline gives CDR1 SGHRS, CDR2 YFSETQ. V dropped 0 bases and J dropped 4; count of bases not matched to a gene: 4. The CDR3 bases are TGCGCCAGCAGCTTGGGGGGGACAGAAGGAAACACCATATATTTT. Amino acids: CASSLGGTEGNTIYF.

This sequence joins TRBV5-5 and TRBJ1-2; D uncertain. This CDR3 spans 14 amino acids. V lost 1 base and J lost 8, with 15 bases in between. CDR1 and CDR2 from the germline V gene are SGHKS and YYEKEE (reference sequence). Here the CDR3 DNA reads TGTGCCAGCAGCTTGAGGGCGACAAGGGAGGGCTACACCTTC. As protein: CASSLRATREGYTF.

The V gene is TRBV27, the J gene TRBJ2-1; 8 bases fit TRBD2. The CDR3 is 14 amino acids. V gave up 6 bases and J gave up 5 bases; unmatched junction bases: 6. Germline CDR1 MNHEY, CDR2 SMNVEV (reference sequence). The CDR3 nucleotides are TGTGCCAGCAGGAGGGCGGGAGGAAACAATGAGCAGTTCTTC. As protein: CASRRAGGNNEQFF.

The gene calls are TRBV4-3 and TRBJ2-5, with a possible D match to TRBD2 (5 bases). The length of the CDR3 is 16 residues. Trimming took 1 base from V and 5 from J, leaving 17 bases between them. In germline, CDR1 is LGHNA, CDR2 YSLEER. CDR3: CASSQVYAGNAETQYF. In nucleotides, the CDR3 is TGCGCCAGCAGCCAAGTGTATGCGGGTAACGCGGAGACCCAGTACTTC.

This chain connects TRBV28 to TRBJ2-1; no definite D call. Germline V gene data show CDR1 as MDHEN and CDR2 as SYDVKM. The CDR3 runs to 12 residues. Trimming removed 3 bases from V and 6 bases from J, with 6 bases in between. The CDR3 spells CASSLRSNEQFF. As DNA, the CDR3 is TGTGCCAGCAGTTTGAGGTCCAATGAGCAGTTCTTC.

The V gene is TRBV2, the J gene TRBJ1-4; tentative D call: TRBD1 (5 bases). The germline V gene encodes CDR1 SNHLY and CDR2 FYNNEI. Trimming stripped 6 bases from V and 2 bases from J, with 13 bases between. The CDR3 has 15 residues. This chain's CDR3 is CASRDTGSTNEKLFF. CDR3 DNA sequence: TGTGCCAGCAGGGACACCGGCTCGACTAATGAAAAACTGTTTTTT.

V usage is TRBV28 and J usage is TRBJ2-7; maybe TRBD2 (6 bases). Germline V gene sequence: CDR1 MDHEN, CDR2 SYDVKM. CDR3 size: 13 residues. V gave up 2 bases and J gave up 6 bases, with 11 bases separating them. The CDR3 loop reads CASSLIGGSEQYF. The DNA for the CDR3 is TGTGCCAGCAGTTTAATCGGGGGATCCGAGCAGTACTTC. Drawing the rest from reference TRBV28 and TRBJ2-7, the complete variable domain is DVKVTQSSRYLVKRTGEKVFLECVQDMDHENMFWYRQDPGLGLRLIYFSYDVKMKEKGDIPEGYSVSREKKERFSLILESASTNQTSMYLCASSLIGGSEQYFGPGTRLTVT.

The rearrangement joins TRBV27 to TRBJ1-1, with TRBD1 as a possible D gene (5 bases). Germline CDR1 MNHEY, CDR2 SMNVEV (reference sequence). Between the trimmed V and J ends, which lost 2 bases and 3 bases, there was a span of 13 bases. This CDR3 has 15 amino acids. The CDR3 DNA is TGTGCCAGCAGTTTAGAGGGGCCTGATTACACTGAAGCTTTCTTT. It is translated as CASSLEGPDYTEAFF.

J is TRBJ2-1 and V is TRBV4-3; D is uncertain. Between the trimmed V and J ends, which lost 0 bases and 0 bases, there was a span of 15 bases. CDR1 and CDR2 from the germline V gene are LGHNA and YSLEER. This CDR3 has 18 amino acids. Here the CDR3 DNA reads TGCGCCAGCAGCCAAGATTCAGTCGCGTTGAGCTCCTACAATGAGCAGTTCTTC. Protein product: CASSQDSVALSSYNEQFF.

The chain combines TRBV28 with TRBJ1-5; D ambiguous. V was clipped by 5 bases and J by 1 base, with 12 bases between them. Germline loops: CDR1 MDHEN, CDR2 SYDVKM. The CDR3 spans 15 residues. CDR3 in amino acids: CASSTPGKSNQPQHF. The CDR3 DNA reads TGTGCCAGCAGTACCCCCGGCAAAAGCAATCAGCCCCAGCATTTT.

This chain links TRBV28 with TRBJ1-1; TRBD1 agrees at 7 bases. CDR1 and CDR2 (germline): MDHEN, SYDVKM. V trimming: 3 bases; J trimming: 2 bases; junction bases outside the gene matches: 12. The CDR3 sequence is 17 residues long. This CDR3 is CASSLGVQYRGNTEAFF. As DNA, the CDR3 is TGTGCCAGCAGTTTGGGGGTTCAGTACAGGGGAAACACTGAAGCTTTCTTT.

This chain connects TRBV28 to TRBJ1-5, with 8 bases aligning to TRBD1. Germline V gene sequence: CDR1 MDHEN, CDR2 SYDVKM. Trimming took 10 bases from V and 1 from J; bases not matched to a gene: 6. The CDR3 contains 14 residues. CDR3 amino acids: CATDRGISNQPQHF. DNA of the CDR3: TGTGCCACCGACAGGGGAATCAGCAATCAGCCCCAGCATTTT.

The rearrangement joins TRBV5-6 to TRBJ1-2, with D hard to call. The CDR3 runs 11 residues. Germline V gene data show CDR1 as SGHDT and CDR2 as YYEEEE. Trimming took 2 bases from V and 7 from J, leaving 6 bases between them. Here the CDR3 reads CASSFRVGYTF. DNA of the CDR3: TGTGCCAGCAGCTTTAGGGTTGGCTACACCTTC.